A single sample gave rise to the 23 T cell receptor beta chains below, sequenced in a study of tumor-infiltrating lymphocytes in primary liver carcinoma. RNA was extracted from whole blood without cell sorting, alongside germline DNA. A primer in the constant region served to generate TCR beta cDNA from 500 ng of total RNA. Researchers made the TCR beta libraries by running three nested multiplex PCR rounds with slightly modified ARM-PCR. The study ran its first two PCR rounds for about 11 cycles each, using TRBV1-TRBV30 forward primers and a C-beta reverse primer. TCRdb used MiXCR to reprocess the multiplex PCR reads, holding one entry per CDR3 protein. The table lists 300,000 to 350,000 distinct CDR3 sequences, 65% of them singletons. Sequences were obtained from peripheral blood. The receptor source for this set is a man in his forties or fifties with primary liver carcinoma and hepatitis B virus infection.

Note on this clonotype: The junction departs from the called germline gene at one end, perhaps through a read error. The chain links TRBV11-2 to TRBJ2-5; TRBD1 is a possible D gene (5 bases). The CDR3 length is 14 residues. In germline, CDR1 is SGHAT, CDR2 FQNNGV. The DNA for the CDR3 is TGTGCAAGCAGCTTTAGGGGTGAGAAGGAGACCCAGTACTTC. Amino acid sequence: CASSFRGEKETQYF.

A remark on this clonotype: A much larger clone lies one base from this, so it may be a read error. This sequence joins TRBV4-3 and TRBJ2-6; no definite D call. The V gene lost 0 bases and the J gene lost 0 bases, with 6 bases spanning the gap. The CDR3 sequence is 16 residues long. Germline V gene lookup returns CDR1 LGHNA and CDR2 YSLEER. CDR3 DNA: TGCGCCAGCAGCCAAGATGTGATCTCTGGGGCCAACGTCCTGACTTTC. It is translated as CASSQDVISGANVLTF.

The rearrangement joins TRBV5-1 to TRBJ1-2, with a possible D match to TRBD1 (5 bases). V gave up 1 base and J gave up 0 bases, with 19 bases separating them. The CDR3 is 18 residues long. Germline values: CDR1 SGHRS, CDR2 YFSETQ. The CDR3 DNA reads TGCGCCAGCAGCTTGAGGGGTCGGAGGTCAGAAGCTAACTATGGCTACACCTTC. Its protein is CASSLRGRRSEANYGYTF.

This clonotype was observed a few times. The chain uses TRBV24-1 and TRBJ1-2; TRBD1 matches 10 bases. Per the germline V gene, CDR1 is KGHDR and CDR2 is SFDVKD. The CDR3 consists of 14 residues. The V gene end was trimmed by 4 bases and the J gene end by 5 bases; junction bases not matched to a gene: 3. The CDR3 region is CATSETGQGYGYTF. In nucleotides, the CDR3 is TGTGCCACCAGTGAAACGGGACAGGGGTATGGCTACACCTTC.

Concerning this clonotype itself: This clone may be a read error of a much larger clone one base away. This chain joins TRBV4-2 and TRBJ1-4, with a weak D call TRBD1 (5 bases). Germline CDR1 reads LGHNA; CDR2 reads YNFKEQ. This CDR3 is built from 13 residues. The chain's CDR3 is CASSPGVREKLSF. For the CDR3, the DNA is TGTGCCAGCAGCCCGGGGGTGAGGGAAAAACTGTCTTTT.

This clonotype showed up just a few times. A read error is possible here, since a much larger clone lies one base away. V gene TRBV6-1 combines with J gene TRBJ2-3; no definite D call. The CDR3 is 15 residues long. Per germline, CDR1 MNHNS and CDR2 SASEGT. CDR3 in DNA: TGTGCCGGCAGTGAGGTGGGCTACGGCACAGATACGCAGTATTTT. Translating it yields CAGSEVGYGTDTQYF.

A remark on this clonotype: A much larger clone is a single base away; this may be a read error. The chain recombines TRBV12-3 or TRBV12-4 with TRBJ1-3; D is unresolved. The CDR3 totals 12 residues. CDR3 in amino acids: CASSLFGDTIYF. The CDR3, as DNA: TGTGCCAGCAGTTTATTTGGAGACACCATATATTTT.

To note about this clonotype: Relative to the germline gene, one junction end is altered; a read error may explain this. The V gene is TRBV5-4, the J gene TRBJ1-1; D is possibly TRBD1 (5 bases). Germline loops: CDR1 SGHNT, CDR2 YYREEE (reference sequence). The CDR3 has 13 residues. Here the CDR3 reads CGSSLGRNTEAFF. CDR3 nucleotides: TGTGGCAGCAGCCTGGGGCGGAACACTGAAGCTTTCTTT.

Note on this clonotype: This may come from a read error, since a much larger clone is one base off. This chain links TRBV4-2 with TRBJ2-7; the D is unclear. The CDR3 covers 16 residues. Germline V gene lookup returns CDR1 LGHNA and CDR2 YNFKEQ. The chain's CDR3 is CASTQDYRMADYEQYF. DNA of the CDR3: TGTGCCAGCACCCAAGATTATCGGATGGCCGACTACGAGCAGTACTTC.

V and J are TRBV29-1 and TRBJ2-1; 10 bases fit TRBD2. The germline CDR1 and CDR2 sequences are SQVTM and ANQGSEA. V shed 8 bases and J 9 bases; nucleotides not matched to a gene: 16. The CDR3 is 15 amino acids. CDR3 protein: CSIGLGTSVSGEQFF. The CDR3 region has the DNA TGCAGCATTGGGTTGGGGACTAGCGTTTCCGGTGAGCAGTTCTTC.

The CDR3 loop reads CASSLPGTSALREQFF. CDR3 coding DNA: TGTGCCAGCAGTTTACCCGGGACTAGCGCTTTGCGAGAGCAGTTCTTC. V usage is TRBV28 and J usage is TRBJ2-1; 10 positions agree with TRBD2. The germline CDR1 and CDR2 sequences are MDHEN and SYDVKM. This CDR3 comprises 16 residues. V lost 2 bases and J lost 10; bases outside the gene matches: 11.

Concerning this clonotype: Given the absence of the conserved phenylalanine or tryptophan at the CDR3 end, a read error is likely. The gene calls are TRBV11-2 and TRBJ2-7, with a possible D match to TRBD2 (6 bases). Germline lookup yields CDR1 SGHAT and CDR2 FQNNGV. The CDR3 consists of 15 residues. Trimming pared 7 bases from V and 1 base from J, leaving 17 bases between. DNA for the CDR3: TGTGCCAGCACCCCTTCTAGCGAGAGTTCCTACGAGCAGTACTTA. Protein: CASTPSSESSYEQYL.

This clonotype was recorded once. One end of the junction varies from germline; a read error may be responsible. The chain is built from TRBV11-2 and TRBJ2-7; 8 bases map to TRBD2. Germline V lookup: CDR1 SGHAT, CDR2 FQNNGV. The CDR3 runs to 15 residues. In DNA form, the CDR3 reads TGTGCCTGCAGCTTAACTAGCGGAAAATCCCACGAGCAGTACTTC. Translated: CACSLTSGKSHEQYF. The variable domain in full, completed from reference TRBV11-2 and TRBJ2-7, reads EAGVAQSPRYKIIEKRQSVAFWCNPISGHATLYWYQQILGQGPKLLIQFQNNGVVDDSQLPKDRFSAERLKGVDSTLKIQPAKLEDSAVYLCACSLTSGKSHEQYFGPGTRLTVT.

This chain uses TRBV5-1 with TRBJ2-7; TRBD1 aligns across 8 bases. Germline assignment: CDR1 SGHRS and CDR2 YFSETQ. The CDR3 runs 15 residues. J lost 6 bases, V lost 9 bases, and 17 bases had no gene match. For the CDR3, the DNA is TGCGCCAACAGTCAGGGGGCGGCTTTCCTTTCCGAGCAGTACTTC. Encoded protein: CANSQGAAFLSEQYF. Supplemented by reference TRBV5-1 and TRBJ2-7, the full variable domain reads KAGVTQTPRYLIKTRGQQVTLSCSPISGHRSVSWYQQTPGQGLQFLFEYFSETQRNKGNFPGRFSGRQFSNSRSEMNVSTLELGDSALYLCANSQGAAFLSEQYFGPGTRLTVT.

This clonotype was detected ten times or more. This rearrangement joins TRBV6-5 to TRBJ1-2, with a weak D call TRBD1 (5 bases). CDR1 is MNHEY and CDR2 is SVGAGI in the germline V gene. The length of the CDR3 is 13 residues. The germline V and J ends were trimmed by 0 bases and 7 bases, with 9 bases remaining between them. CDR3 sequence: CASSYSSGFGYTF. CDR3 DNA sequence: TGTGCCAGCAGTTACTCTTCAGGGTTTGGCTACACCTTC.

As concerns this clonotype: A much bigger clone sits one base away, suggesting this may be a read error. The V call is TRBV10-3, the J call TRBJ2-7; D is ambiguous. The CDR3 length is 14 residues. Deletions cut 0 bases from V and 7 bases from J, with 13 bases between. The germline gives CDR1 ENHRY, CDR2 SYGVKD. The CDR3 loop reads CAISESVGSKEQYF. DNA for the CDR3: TGTGCCATCAGTGAGTCTGTAGGGTCCAAAGAGCAGTACTTC.

The chain employs TRBV29-1 and TRBJ1-1; 7 nucleotides align to TRBD1. CDR1 and CDR2 from the germline V gene are SQVTM and ANQGSEA. The CDR3 is 13 residues long. CDR3 bases: TGCGACTATCAGAGGGGGCGCGCCACTGAAGCTTTCTTT. Translating gives CDYQRGRATEAFF.

As regards this clonotype: At one end, the junction sequence differs from germline, possibly due to a read error. V and J are TRBV11-2 and TRBJ2-2; 7 bases line up with TRBD1. Germline CDR1 is SGHAT and CDR2 is FQNNGV. The length of the CDR3 is 14 residues. This CDR3 is CASSRRGNTGELVF. For the CDR3, the DNA is TGTGCCAGCAGCCGTCGGGGTAACACAGGGGAGCTGGTTTTT.

For this clonotype: One end of the junction varies from germline; a read error may be responsible. The chain uses TRBV6-2 or TRBV6-3 and TRBJ2-1; 12 nucleotides align to TRBD2. The length of the CDR3 is 17 residues. Germline V gives CDR1 MNHEY, CDR2 SVGEGT. The CDR3 coding sequence is TGTGCCCGCAGTTACAAAACTAGCGGGAGGTCCTACAATGAGCAGTTCTTC. Amino acid sequence: CARSYKTSGRSYNEQFF.

This clonotype has only a few counts. One base away lies a much larger clone, so this may be a sequencing read error. This chain connects TRBV29-1 to TRBJ2-5; D remains unclear. The V gene's germline CDR1 is SQVTM and CDR2 ANQGSEA. The CDR3 has 14 residues. CDR3: CSVEFDLLQETQCF. CDR3 DNA sequence: TGCAGCGTTGAATTTGACCTTCTCCAAGAGACCCAGTGCTTC.

The genes are TRBV28 and TRBJ1-1, with a weak D call TRBD1 (6 bases). The CDR3 extends over 14 amino acids. Germline CDR1 is MDHEN and CDR2 is SYDVKM. Trimming left V 8 bases short and J 3 bases short, with 16 bases between. The DNA of the CDR3 is TGTGCCAGCGTATTCGGACAGTGGGACACTGAAGCTTTCTTT. Its translation: CASVFGQWDTEAFF.

This clonotype appeared a few times. The chain carries TRBV7-8 and TRBJ2-1; D may match TRBD1 or TRBD2 (5 bases each). The CDR3 contains 15 residues. V was cut by 4 bases and J by 2 bases, with 12 bases left in between. Germline V gene lookup returns CDR1 SGHVS and CDR2 FQNEAQ. CDR3 region: CASSSSGTPYNEQFF. The CDR3 nucleotides are TGTGCCAGCAGCTCTTCCGGGACGCCCTACAATGAGCAGTTCTTC.

A remark on this clonotype: Mismatch with germline at one junction end may stem from a read error. The rearrangement links TRBV11-2 to TRBJ2-5, with a weak D call TRBD2 (5 bases). The CDR3 has 14 residues. Germline V gene data show CDR1 as SGHAT and CDR2 as FQNNGV. The CDR3 loop reads CASSSRGRQETLYF. The CDR3 DNA follows: TGTGCCAGCAGCTCTCGGGGAAGGCAAGAGACCCTGTACTTC.